This T cell receptor beta chain was found in a study of cytomegalovirus exposure and HLA in healthy donors. This PCR relied on a set of 60 Vbeta primers and 13 Jbeta primers. Clones were read by immunoSEQ multiplex PCR, and TCRdb kept only the in-frame ones, dropping some. This table lists about 200,000 clones. Study-wide results and caveats: In a later analysis, a missense DCLRE1C variant was linked to TCR beta V- and J-gene trimming. Altogether, around 160 TCR beta chains were recorded as cytomegalovirus-associated. Exclusion applied to some V segments, including TRBV6-2 and TRBV6-3, as they were indistinguishable.

On this clone: The antigen remains undetermined.

Germline V CDR1 and CDR2: ENHRY, SYGVKD. The V end lost 5 bases, the J end lost 0 bases, and 17 bases lay between the germline ends. The CDR3 is made up of 16 amino acids. The specimen was PBMCs. This clonotype was sampled from a girl aged 2 to 10 in good health and CMV-seropositive. The chain joins TRBV10-3 to TRBJ2-7; possible D gene TRBD2, 5 bases. CDR3 bases: TGTGCCATCAGTCAGACCTTAGCGCGTTACTCCTACGAGCAGTACTTC. Translation: CAISQTLARYSYEQYF.